What follows describes a single T cell receptor beta chain. The source of the sample is a study of cytomegalovirus exposure and HLA in healthy donors. Primers for the PCR totalled 60 Vbeta and 13 Jbeta. TCRdb's table, derived via immunoSEQ multiplex PCR, lists solely in-frame clones and lacks some. This table has about 110,000 clones, just over 70% appearing once. The CDR3 runs 16 residues. The V gene's germline CDR1 is SGHDT and CDR2 YYEEEE. V trimming: 0 bases; J trimming: 4 bases; junction bases outside the gene matches: 7. This clonotype was obtained from a boy younger than 18 in good health and CMV-seronegative. The chain joins TRBV5-6 to TRBJ1-1; 9 nucleotides agree with TRBD1. Sequences were obtained from PBMCs. The CDR3 spells CASSLGDREGVTEAFF. Here the CDR3 DNA reads TGTGCCAGCAGCTTGGGGGACAGGGAAGGAGTCACTGAAGCTTTCTTT.